Listed here is a single T cell receptor beta chain. Its antigen is not identified. V lost 1 base and J 1 base, leaving 11 bases between the germline ends. The germline V gene has CDR1 KGHSH and CDR2 LQKENI. CDR3 length: 15 amino acids. The data were obtained in a study of CD8 T cells in ankylosing spondylitis. Notes on the study in general: Prior work had noted some motif variants in reactive arthritis blood and synovial fluid. Disease-linked clones reportedly showed significant enrichment in matched ankylosing spondylitis synovial fluid.

TCRdb re-analysed the 5' RACE reads in MiXCR, keeping a single row per CDR3 protein. The sample lists 36,000 or so distinct CDR3 sequences, 9.5% to 12% seen once, with 20% in the top ten. This TCR came from a male donor with ankylosing spondylitis. The chain couples TRBV18 to TRBJ2-7, with D tentatively TRBD1 (6 bases). The sample consisted of synovial fluid, either unsorted or a sorted T cell fraction (not recorded which). The CDR3 DNA reads as TGTGCCAGCTCACCACGTTGGACAGAATCCTACGAGCAGTACTTC. Its translation: CASSPRWTESYEQYF.